Listed below are T cell receptor beta chains from one sample, sequenced in a study of T cells in Graves' hyperthyroidism and ophthalmopathy. TCRdb redid the calling of the multiplex PCR reads with MiXCR, one entry per CDR3 protein. Here the sample spans around 300,000 distinct CDR3 sequences, more than 11% being singletons. The sequencing sample was made of blood. The receptors come from a young woman with Graves' hyperthyroidism. CDR3s include the opening cysteine and the closing phenylalanine or tryptophan. D genes are given only for firm matches. Only part of the rows carry a size: once, few, many, or a class if the clone is expanded.

cdr3_nt,cdr3_aa,clone_size,v_call,cdr3_length,d_call,j_call
TGCAGCGGAGGACAGACCCTCTACGAGCAGTACTTC,CSGGQTLYEQYF,-,TRBV29-1,12,-,TRBJ2-7
TGTGCCAGTAGTATTGGTGTCGGCTACGAGCAGTACTTC,CASSIGVGYEQYF,many,TRBV19,13,-,TRBJ2-7
TGTGCCAGCAGCGGCCCTCTTGGGATGGGTTACAATGAGCAGTTCTTC,CASSGPLGMGYNEQFF,-,TRBV28,16,-,TRBJ2-1
TGTGCCAGCAGCCAAGGAGGGACTAGGGCTCTCGAGCAGTACTTC,CASSQGGTRALEQYF,many,TRBV3-1,15,TRBD2,TRBJ2-7
TGTGCCAGCAGGGACCCTCAGGGTCCTGGCATATATTTT,CASRDPQGPGIYF,many,TRBV2,13,-,TRBJ1-3
TGTGCCAGCACCGAGGGCTATGGCTACACCTTC,CASTEGYGYTF,many,TRBV12-3/TRBV12-4,11,-,TRBJ1-2
TGTGCCAGCGGGGGTCAGGGGCCCAGGAACGAGCAGTACTTC,CASGGQGPRNEQYF,-,TRBV6-1,14,-,TRBJ2-7
TGTGCCAGCAGTCACAGGGGGCGAAGCTATGGCTACACCTTC,CASSHRGRSYGYTF,many,TRBV28,14,TRBD1,TRBJ1-2
TGTGCCACCAGTGACACAGGACAGAACACTGAAGCTTTCTTT,CATSDTGQNTEAFF,many,TRBV24-1,14,-,TRBJ1-1
TGTGCCACCAGTGAACCGGGGAGTAATTCACCCCTCCACTTT,CATSEPGSNSPLHF,many,TRBV15,14,-,TRBJ1-6
TGTGCCAGCAGTTTCTCGGCCTATGGCTACACCTTC,CASSFSAYGYTF,many,TRBV28,12,-,TRBJ1-2
TGTGCCAGCAGCGTAGAGACAGTCGGGTCACCCCTCCACTTT,CASSVETVGSPLHF,once,TRBV9,14,-,TRBJ1-6
TGCAGTGCTAGAGTCCAGACAGATACGCAGTATTTT,CSARVQTDTQYF,few,TRBV20-1,12,-,TRBJ2-3
TGTGCCAGCAGCCACGCTGGGACACAGAACACTGAAGCTTTCTTT,CASSHAGTQNTEAFF,many,TRBV3-1,15,-,TRBJ1-1
TGCGCCAGCAGCCAAGTTCGCCACGGGGGCAAAAACACTGAAGCTTTCTTT,CASSQVRHGGKNTEAFF,few,TRBV4-3,17,-,TRBJ1-1
TGCGCCAGCAGCCAGACACAAGGGGCCAACGTCCTGACTTTC,CASSQTQGANVLTF,-,TRBV5-1,14,-,TRBJ2-6
TGTGCCAGCAACACAGGGGAGAATTCACCCCTCCACTTT,CASNTGENSPLHF,few,TRBV9,13,TRBD1,TRBJ1-6
TGTGCCGGTCGGGACAGTCGAAACACTGAAGCTTTCTTT,CAGRDSRNTEAFF,-,TRBV2,13,TRBD1,TRBJ1-1
TGCAGCGTTGAAGAGGCCAGGGAGGCTTTCTTT,CSVEEAREAFF,-,TRBV29-1,11,-,TRBJ1-1
TGTGCCAGCTCACCAAGCACTAGCGGGACCCACCGGGGGGAGCAGTACTTC,CASSPSTSGTHRGEQYF,few,TRBV18,17,TRBD2,TRBJ2-7
TGTGCCTGGACCCGGACAGGGGGATATGGCTACACCTTC,CAWTRTGGYGYTF,-,TRBV30,13,TRBD1,TRBJ1-2
TGCAGTGCCGCGGGACTAGCGGGAGGGGTTCCCTACAATGAGCAGTTCTTC,CSAAGLAGGVPYNEQFF,few,TRBV20-1,17,TRBD2,TRBJ2-1
TGTGCCAGCAGCTCCACCCCCACGGAGTACAATGAGCAGTTCTTC,CASSSTPTEYNEQFF,many,TRBV11-2,15,-,TRBJ2-1
TGTGCCAGCAGCTCCCAGACTAGCGGGGGCTACAATGAGCAGTTCTTC,CASSSQTSGGYNEQFF,many,TRBV7-2,16,TRBD2,TRBJ2-1
TGCGCCAGCAGCTTGGGGGTACTCGATTCACCCCTCCACTTT,CASSLGVLDSPLHF,-,TRBV5-1,14,-,TRBJ1-6
TGTGCCACCAGTGACCCCGGGACAGGGAACCACGAGCAGTACTTC,CATSDPGTGNHEQYF,many,TRBV24-1,15,TRBD1,TRBJ2-7
TGTGCCACCAGTCGGGCGGGAAAGGACGGGGAGCTGTTTTTT,CATSRAGKDGELFF,many,TRBV24-1,14,-,TRBJ2-2
TGTGCCACCAGCAGAGAGTCGGGAGCGGGAGATACGCAGTATTTT,CATSRESGAGDTQYF,many,TRBV15,15,-,TRBJ2-3
TGTGCCAGCAGTTACAGGACAGGGGAAGTCTACGAGCAGTACTTC,CASSYRTGEVYEQYF,many,TRBV6-5,15,TRBD1,TRBJ2-7
TGTGCCAGCCGCCCCTCCGACAGAAACATTCAGTACTTC,CASRPSDRNIQYF,few,TRBV28,13,-,TRBJ2-4
TGCAGTGCTTCCTGGACTAGCGGGAGGGCGAAGACCCAGTACTTC,CSASWTSGRAKTQYF,few,TRBV20-1,15,TRBD2,TRBJ2-5
TGTGCCAGCAAAAGAGAGCTCAGCAGCTCCTACGAGCAGTACTTC,CASKRELSSSYEQYF,many,TRBV6-2/TRBV6-3,15,-,TRBJ2-7
TGTGCCAGCAGGCAACACGCCCAGGGTTGGCAGTACTTC,CASRQHAQGWQYF,many,TRBV6-2/TRBV6-3,13,-,TRBJ2-7
TGTGCCAGCAGCCTCCCCATGAGCGGGAGCAATGAGCAGTTCTTC,CASSLPMSGSNEQFF,-,TRBV7-3,15,TRBD2,TRBJ2-1
TGCAGCGTGGGAAACAGGGTCGAGCAGTACTTC,CSVGNRVEQYF,-,TRBV29-1,11,-,TRBJ2-7
TGTGCCAGCAGCTTCCGCAGTACGAATCAGCCCCAGCATTTT,CASSFRSTNQPQHF,few,TRBV5-8,14,-,TRBJ1-5
TGTGCCAGCGGGGGGGCCTGGAGCACAGATACGCAGTATTTT,CASGGAWSTDTQYF,-,TRBV7-8,14,-,TRBJ2-3
TGTGCCAGCAGTTTACACGACACCCAATGGGAGCAGTACTTC,CASSLHDTQWEQYF,many,TRBV28,14,-,TRBJ2-7
TGTGCCAGCAGAGCTTCGGGACTAGCGGAGACCCAGTACTTC,CASRASGLAETQYF,many,TRBV12-3/TRBV12-4,14,TRBD2,TRBJ2-5
TGTGCCAGCAGTATCGCAGGGGTTGAAAAACTGTTTTTT,CASSIAGVEKLFF,many,TRBV12-3/TRBV12-4,13,-,TRBJ1-4
TGTGCCAGCAGTGTACAGGGGGCGCTGGGCTACACCTTC,CASSVQGALGYTF,few,TRBV27,13,TRBD1,TRBJ1-2
TGTGCCATCAAGGACGGTAGCGGGGGTAATGAGCAGTTCTTC,CAIKDGSGGNEQFF,few,TRBV10-3,14,TRBD2,TRBJ2-1
TGTGCCAGCAGCTTAGACGGGACGTACACTGAAGCTTTCTTT,CASSLDGTYTEAFF,many,TRBV7-2,14,-,TRBJ1-1
TGTGCCAGCGCCGGGACTAGCGGGAGGGCCTGGGAGCAGTTCTTC,CASAGTSGRAWEQFF,many,TRBV7-8,15,TRBD2,TRBJ2-1
TGTGCCAGCAGCTGGGGACAGCAGAACACCGGGGAGCTGTTTTTT,CASSWGQQNTGELFF,-,TRBV7-9,15,TRBD1,TRBJ2-2
TGCAGTGCTCGAGGGGGGCAGCCCCCCTACGAGCAGTACTTC,CSARGGQPPYEQYF,many,TRBV20-1,14,-,TRBJ2-7
TGTGCCAGCGCCACCCCGGGGGTGTATTACAATGAGCAGTTCTTC,CASATPGVYYNEQFF,many,TRBV27,15,-,TRBJ2-1
TGTGCCAGCGGCTTACCAGGCGGGAGTCACAATGAGCAGTTCTTC,CASGLPGGSHNEQFF,-,TRBV11-2,15,TRBD2,TRBJ2-1
TGTGCCAGCAGCTATTTAGCGGGGGGTTGGTACGAGCAGTACTTC,CASSYLAGGWYEQYF,many,TRBV7-2,15,TRBD2,TRBJ2-7
TGTGCCAGCACCTTAGGTAGGGGGCAGCCCCAGCATTTT,CASTLGRGQPQHF,many,TRBV2,13,-,TRBJ1-5
TGCGCCAGCAGGCTAACCGCAACTAATGAAAAACTGTTTTTT,CASRLTATNEKLFF,many,TRBV5-1,14,-,TRBJ1-4
TGTGCCAGCACCCAGGGGGTTGGAGATACGCAGTATTTT,CASTQGVGDTQYF,many,TRBV12-3/TRBV12-4,13,TRBD1,TRBJ2-3
TGCGCCAGCAGCCAAGTTTACTCCTCCTACGAGCAGTACTTC,CASSQVYSSYEQYF,-,TRBV4-1,14,-,TRBJ2-7